This T cell receptor (beta chain) was sequenced during a study of blood T cell repertoires in COVID-19. V lost 3 bases and J lost 4; bases outside the gene matches: 7. There are 15 residues in the CDR3. Looked up from germline, CDR1 is KGHSH and CDR2 is LQKENI. Clones were sequenced by immunoSEQ multiplex PCR, and TCRdb holds only the in-frame ones, with some missing. The sample has about 130,000 clones; 86% are singletons. The sample comprised peripheral blood. This chain connects TRBV18 to TRBJ2-5; TRBD1 agrees at 8 bases. The receptor comes from a human donor in a cohort sampled during active COVID-19. The CDR3 here is CASSPPTDRGETQYF. The CDR3 DNA is TGTGCCAGCTCACCTCCAACCGACAGGGGAGAGACCCAGTACTTC.